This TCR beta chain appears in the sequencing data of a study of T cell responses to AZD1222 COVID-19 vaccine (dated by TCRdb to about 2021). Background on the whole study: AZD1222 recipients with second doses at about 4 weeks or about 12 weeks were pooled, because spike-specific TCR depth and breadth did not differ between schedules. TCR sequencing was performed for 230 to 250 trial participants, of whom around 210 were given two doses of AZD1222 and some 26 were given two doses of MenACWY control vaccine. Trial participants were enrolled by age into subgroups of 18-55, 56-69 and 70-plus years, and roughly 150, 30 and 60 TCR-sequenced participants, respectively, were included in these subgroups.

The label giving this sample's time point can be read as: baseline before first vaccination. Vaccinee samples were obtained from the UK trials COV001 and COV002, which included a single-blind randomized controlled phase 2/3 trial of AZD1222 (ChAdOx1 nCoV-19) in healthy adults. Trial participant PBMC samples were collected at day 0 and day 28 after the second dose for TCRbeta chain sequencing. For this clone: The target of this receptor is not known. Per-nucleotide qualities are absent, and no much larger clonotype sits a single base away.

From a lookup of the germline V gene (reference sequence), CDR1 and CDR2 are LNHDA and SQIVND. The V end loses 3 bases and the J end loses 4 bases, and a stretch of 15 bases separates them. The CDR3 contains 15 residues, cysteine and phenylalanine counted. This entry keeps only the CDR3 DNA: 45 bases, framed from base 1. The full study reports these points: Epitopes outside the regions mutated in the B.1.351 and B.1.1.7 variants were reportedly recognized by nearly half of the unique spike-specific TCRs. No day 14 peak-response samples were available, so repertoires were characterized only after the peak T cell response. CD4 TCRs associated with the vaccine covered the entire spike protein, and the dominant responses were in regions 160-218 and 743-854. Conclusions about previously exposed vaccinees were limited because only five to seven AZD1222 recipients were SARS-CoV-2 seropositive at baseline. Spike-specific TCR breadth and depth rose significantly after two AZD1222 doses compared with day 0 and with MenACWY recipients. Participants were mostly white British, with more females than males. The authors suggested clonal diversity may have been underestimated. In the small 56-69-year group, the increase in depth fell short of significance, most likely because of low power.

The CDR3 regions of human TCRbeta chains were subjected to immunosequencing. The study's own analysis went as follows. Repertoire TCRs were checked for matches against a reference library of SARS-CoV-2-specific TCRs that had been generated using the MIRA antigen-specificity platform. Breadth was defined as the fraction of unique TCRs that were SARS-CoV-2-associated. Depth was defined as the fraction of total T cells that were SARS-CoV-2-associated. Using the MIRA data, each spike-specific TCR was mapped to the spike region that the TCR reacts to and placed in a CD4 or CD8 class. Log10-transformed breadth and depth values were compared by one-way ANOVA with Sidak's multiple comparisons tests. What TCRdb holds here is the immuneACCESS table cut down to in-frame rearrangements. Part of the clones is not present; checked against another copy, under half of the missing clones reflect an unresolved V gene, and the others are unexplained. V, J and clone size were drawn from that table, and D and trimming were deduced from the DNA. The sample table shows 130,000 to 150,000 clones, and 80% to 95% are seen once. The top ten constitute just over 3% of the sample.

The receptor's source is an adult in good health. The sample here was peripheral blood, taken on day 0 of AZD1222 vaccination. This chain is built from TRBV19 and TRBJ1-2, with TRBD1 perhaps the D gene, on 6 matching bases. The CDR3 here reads CASSIGSGGSYGYTF. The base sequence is TGTGCCAGTAGTATTGGTTCGGGGGGCAGCTATGGCTACACCTTC.